These 4 T cell receptor beta chains originate from one sample sequenced in a study of neurological immune-mediated disorders. TCRdb called the 5' RACE reads again in MiXCR, with one record for every CDR3 protein. The top ten hold about 4.5% of the sample, which has under 70,000 distinct CDR3 sequences, less than 25% seen once. Time point here: technical triplicate 2. The sequenced material came from PBMCs. These receptors all come from a man aged 55-75 years with HTLV-1-associated myelopathy (HAM/TSP).

The chain has TRBV2 and TRBJ1-1, with TRBD1 as a possible D gene (5 bases). The CDR3 sequence is 11 residues long. The V end was cut by 10 bases, the J end by 5 bases, with 11 bases between. Germline CDR1 and CDR2: SNHLY and FYNNEI. The CDR3 here is CATGRRTEAFF. The DNA of the CDR3 is TGTGCCACAGGGAGGAGGACTGAAGCTTTCTTT. Full variable domain (missing parts from reference TRBV2 and TRBJ1-1): EPEVTQTPSHQVTQMGQEVILRCVPISNHLYFYWYRQILGQKVEFLVSFYNNEISEKSEIFDDQFSVERPDGSNFTLKIRSTKLEDSAMYFCATGRRTEAFFGQGTRLTVV.

This clonotype occurred many times. The V and J genes are TRBV6-6 and TRBJ2-1, with TRBD1 matching over 7 bases. This CDR3 has 13 residues. CDR1 and CDR2 from the germline V gene are MNHNY and SVGAGI (reference sequence). J was trimmed by 3 bases and V by 10 bases; bases with no gene match: 6. The CDR3 sequence: CANSQGFYNEQFF. CDR3 nucleotides: TGTGCCAATTCACAGGGGTTCTACAATGAGCAGTTCTTC.

This clonotype was detected many times. The chain couples TRBV20-1 to TRBJ2-2; TRBD2 agrees at 12 bases. Per the germline V gene, CDR1 is DFQATT and CDR2 is SNEGSKA (reference sequence). V lost 2 bases to trimming and J lost 6 bases; unmatched junction nucleotides: 10. The CDR3 has 17 residues. CDR3 in DNA: TGCAGTGCTAGACCCCGCCCCACTAGCGGGAGGTCCGGGGAGCTGTTTTTT. It yields the protein CSARPRPTSGRSGELFF.

This clonotype was recorded many times. This chain uses TRBV3-1 with TRBJ1-1; tentative D call: TRBD1 (6 bases). The V and J ends lost 4 bases and 11 bases respectively, with 14 bases between them. CDR1 LGHDT and CDR2 YNNKEL come from the germline V gene (reference sequence). CDR3 length: 12 residues. In nucleotides, the CDR3 is TGTGCCAGCAGCCCCCAGACAGGAGCTGCTTTCTTT. Its protein is CASSPQTGAAFF.